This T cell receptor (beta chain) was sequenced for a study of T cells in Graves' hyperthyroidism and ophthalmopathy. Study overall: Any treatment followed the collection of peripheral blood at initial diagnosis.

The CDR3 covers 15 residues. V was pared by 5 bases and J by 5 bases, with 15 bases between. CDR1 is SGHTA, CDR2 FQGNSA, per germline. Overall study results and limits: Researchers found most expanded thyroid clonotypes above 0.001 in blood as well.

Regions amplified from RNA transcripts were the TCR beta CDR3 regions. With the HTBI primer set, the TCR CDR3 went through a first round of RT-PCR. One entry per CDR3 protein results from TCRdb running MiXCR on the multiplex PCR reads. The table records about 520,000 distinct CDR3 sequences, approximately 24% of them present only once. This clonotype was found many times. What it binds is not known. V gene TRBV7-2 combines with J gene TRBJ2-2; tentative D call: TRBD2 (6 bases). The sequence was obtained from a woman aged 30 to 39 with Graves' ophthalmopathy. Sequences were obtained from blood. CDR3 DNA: TGTGCCAGCAGCCAAGACGGCGCGGGGACCGGGGAGCTGTTTTTT. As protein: CASSQDGAGTGELFF.